The present T cell receptor beta chain was sequenced within a study of identical twins. This clonotype has only a few counts. The CDR3 consists of 16 residues. Per the germline V gene, CDR1 is LGHDT and CDR2 is YNNKEL (reference sequence). Germline trimming cut 4 bases from V and 6 bases from J; bases unmatched to any gene: 9. cDNA molecules carried unique molecular identifiers, and template switching added a universal primer site. MiXCR, run by TCRdb on the 5' RACE reads, gives a single entry per CDR3 protein. The table has about 690,000 distinct CDR3 sequences, approximately 22% seen once. This sample also belongs to another study, concerning T cells expressing NK-cell markers. That work contributes: Just one sequenced donor of eight was HCMV-seronegative, while seven were seropositive. HCMV specificity of the expanded NKG2C+ T cell clones stayed unclear.

The chain combines TRBV3-1 with TRBJ2-1, with TRBD2 identical over 10 bases. What was sequenced was PBMCs. This TCR was recovered from a woman between 18 and 29 years old in good health. The CDR3 reads CASSLTTSGALNEQFF. CDR3 in DNA: TGTGCCAGCAGCCTTACCACTAGCGGGGCCCTCAATGAGCAGTTCTTC.